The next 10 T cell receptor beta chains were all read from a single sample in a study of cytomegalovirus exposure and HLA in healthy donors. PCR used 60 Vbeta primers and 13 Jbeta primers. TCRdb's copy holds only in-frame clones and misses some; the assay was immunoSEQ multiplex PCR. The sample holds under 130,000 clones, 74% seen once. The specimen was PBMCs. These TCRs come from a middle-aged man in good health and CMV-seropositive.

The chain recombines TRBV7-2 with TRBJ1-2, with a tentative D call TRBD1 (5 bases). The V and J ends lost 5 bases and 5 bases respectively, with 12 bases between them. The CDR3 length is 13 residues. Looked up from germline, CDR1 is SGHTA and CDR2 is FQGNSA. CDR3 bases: TGTGCCAGCAGCCCGCAGCCAGGGTATGGCTACACCTTC. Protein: CASSPQPGYGYTF.

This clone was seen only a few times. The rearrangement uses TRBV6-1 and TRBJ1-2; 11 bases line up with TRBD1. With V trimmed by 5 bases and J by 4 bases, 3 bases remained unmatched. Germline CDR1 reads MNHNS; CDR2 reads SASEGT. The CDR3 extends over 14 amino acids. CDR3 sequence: CASSKGQGAYGYTF. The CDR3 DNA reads TGTGCCAGCAGTAAAGGACAGGGGGCCTATGGCTACACCTTC.

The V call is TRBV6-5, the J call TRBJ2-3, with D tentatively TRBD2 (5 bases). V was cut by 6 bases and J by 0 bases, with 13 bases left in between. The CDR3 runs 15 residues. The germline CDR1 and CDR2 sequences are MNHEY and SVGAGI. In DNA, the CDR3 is TGTGCCAGCAGATACAAACTAGGAAGCACAGATACGCAGTATTTT. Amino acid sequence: CASRYKLGSTDTQYF.

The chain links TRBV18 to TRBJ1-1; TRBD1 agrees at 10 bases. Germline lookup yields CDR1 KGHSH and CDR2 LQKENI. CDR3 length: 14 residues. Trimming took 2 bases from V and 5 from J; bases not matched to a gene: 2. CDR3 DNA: TGTGCCAGCTCACCAGACAGGGGGCTAACTGAAGCTTTCTTT. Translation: CASSPDRGLTEAFF.

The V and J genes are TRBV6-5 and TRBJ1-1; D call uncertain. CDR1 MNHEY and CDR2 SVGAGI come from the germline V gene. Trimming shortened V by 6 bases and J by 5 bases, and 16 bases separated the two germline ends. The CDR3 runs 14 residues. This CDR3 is CASREGTGRTEAFF. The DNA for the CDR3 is TGTGCCAGCAGGGAGGGCACTGGGAGGACTGAAGCTTTCTTT.

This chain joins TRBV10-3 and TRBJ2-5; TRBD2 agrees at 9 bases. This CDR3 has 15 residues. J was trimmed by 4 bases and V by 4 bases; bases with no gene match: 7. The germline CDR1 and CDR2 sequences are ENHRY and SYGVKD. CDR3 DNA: TGTGCCATCAGTGGATTAGCGGGAGCCTCAGAGACCCAGTACTTC. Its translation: CAISGLAGASETQYF.

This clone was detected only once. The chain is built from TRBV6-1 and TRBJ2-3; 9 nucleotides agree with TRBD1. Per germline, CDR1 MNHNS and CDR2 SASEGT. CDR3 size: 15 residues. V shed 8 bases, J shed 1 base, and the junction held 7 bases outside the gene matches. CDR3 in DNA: TGTGCCAGCCTTCCTTGGGACAGGGGCACAGATACGCAGTATTTT. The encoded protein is CASLPWDRGTDTQYF.

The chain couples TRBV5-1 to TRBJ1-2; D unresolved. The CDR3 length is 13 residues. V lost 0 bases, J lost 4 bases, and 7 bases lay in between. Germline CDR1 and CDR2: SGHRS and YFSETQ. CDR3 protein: CASSLGSGYGYTF. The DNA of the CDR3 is TGCGCCAGCAGCTTGGGCTCAGGCTATGGCTACACCTTC.

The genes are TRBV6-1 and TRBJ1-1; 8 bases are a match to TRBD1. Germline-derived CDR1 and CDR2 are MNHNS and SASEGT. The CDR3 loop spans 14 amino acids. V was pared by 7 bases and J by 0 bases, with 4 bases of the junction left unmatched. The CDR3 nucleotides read TGTGCCAGCAACCAGGGGGCCCTGAACACTGAAGCTTTCTTT. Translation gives CASNQGALNTEAFF.

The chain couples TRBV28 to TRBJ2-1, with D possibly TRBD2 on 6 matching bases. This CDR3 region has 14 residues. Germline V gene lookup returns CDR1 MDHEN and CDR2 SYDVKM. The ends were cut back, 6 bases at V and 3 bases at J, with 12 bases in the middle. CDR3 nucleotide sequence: TGTGCCAGCAGAACGGCGGGACTCTACAATGAGCAGTTCTTC. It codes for CASRTAGLYNEQFF.